The source of this TCR beta chain is a study of blood T cells in healthy people across ages. Regarding the study as a whole: Older age coincided with a roughly linear decline in TCR beta diversity per million T cells.

Staff drew approximately 9.7 milliliters of peripheral blood from each donor. Combining a sample-barcoded 5' primer with a J-beta primer mix, a second PCR ran for 7 to 11 cycles. In TCRdb, the 5' RACE reads were re-called with MiXCR into one record per CDR3 protein. In the table there are 350,000 to 450,000 distinct CDR3 sequences, approximately 51% of which are singletons. A remark on this clonotype: What it recognizes is unknown.

With 5 bases clipped from V and 7 bases from J, the junction kept 8 bases outside the gene matches. This CDR3 comprises 15 residues. CDR1 and CDR2 (germline): MNHEY, SVGAGI. The chain links TRBV6-5 to TRBJ2-1; 10 bases agree with TRBD2. The specimen sequenced was blood. This sequence originates from a man aged 55 to 70 in good health. For the CDR3, the DNA is TGTGCCAGCAGTCCCAGCGGGAGGGCCGGGAATGAGCAGTTCTTC. It is translated as CASSPSGRAGNEQFF.